This TCR beta chain was sequenced in a study of CXCR3-negative and CXCR3-positive naive CD8 T cells. The libraries of TRB cDNA were prepared using 5' RACE with UMI labels. TCRdb processed the 5' RACE reads again and assigns one entry to each CDR3 protein, with no DNA. This sample's table has tens of thousands of distinct CDR3 sequences. Concerning this clonotype itself: Its antigen is unknown.

Per CD8+ T cell subset, triplicate sorts of 300,000 cells each were done. A CD45RO-CCR7+CD27+CD95- profile was what naive CD8+ T cells displayed. Study results and limitations: Within a donor, both naive subsets shared TRBV-TRBJ usage, unlike memory cells. Comparison of naive cells showed more hydrophobic TRB CDR3s in CXCR3-positive than in CXCR3-negative naive cells. Cryopreservation partially decreased CXCR3 expression, and most assays used fresh PBMCs.

Sequencing was done on a sample of naive CXCR3+ CD8+ T cells from blood. Subset given: CD45RO-CCR7+CD27+CD95- naive CD8+ T cells expressing CXCR3 (TNR3+). This receptor was identified in a human donor in good health. Some clones in this sample may be carry-over from other donors' samples.

The CDR3 sequence: CSHCRVAGAEAFF. This chain uses TRBV29-1 with TRBJ1-1; the TCRdb call, TRBD1, lacks DNA for checking. Germline CDR1 is SQVTM and CDR2 is ANQGSEA. The CDR3 is 13 amino acids.